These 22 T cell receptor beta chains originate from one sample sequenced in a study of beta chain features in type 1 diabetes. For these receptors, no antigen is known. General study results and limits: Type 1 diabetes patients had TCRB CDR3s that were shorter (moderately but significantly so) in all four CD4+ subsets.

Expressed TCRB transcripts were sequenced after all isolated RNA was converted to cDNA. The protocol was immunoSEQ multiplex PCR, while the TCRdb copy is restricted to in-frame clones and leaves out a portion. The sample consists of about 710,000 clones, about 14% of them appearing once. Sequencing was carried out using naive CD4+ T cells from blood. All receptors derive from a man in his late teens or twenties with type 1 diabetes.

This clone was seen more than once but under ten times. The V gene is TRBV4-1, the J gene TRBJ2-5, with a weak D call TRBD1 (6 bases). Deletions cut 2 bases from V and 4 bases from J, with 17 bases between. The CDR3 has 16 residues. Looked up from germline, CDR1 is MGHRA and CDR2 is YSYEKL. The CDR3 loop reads CASSQTGLVWGETQYF. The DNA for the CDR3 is TGCGCCAGCAGCCAAACAGGGTTGGTATGGGGAGAGACCCAGTACTTC.

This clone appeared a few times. The CDR3 DNA reads as TGTGCCGTAGGGAATTCACCCCTCCACTTT. This sequence encodes CAVGNSPLHF. The chain combines TRBV28 with TRBJ1-6; D is unresolved. The germline V and J ends were trimmed by 11 bases and 7 bases, with 6 bases remaining between them. Germline V gene data show CDR1 as MDHEN and CDR2 as SYDVKM. The CDR3 is 10 residues long.

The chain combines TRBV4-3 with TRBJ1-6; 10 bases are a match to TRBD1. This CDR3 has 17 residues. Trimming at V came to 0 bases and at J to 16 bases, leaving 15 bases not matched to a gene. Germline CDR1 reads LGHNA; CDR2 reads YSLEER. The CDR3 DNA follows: TGCGCCAGCAGCCAAGATCTTGGGGACAGGGGAAACTCTATTCTCCACTTT. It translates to CASSQDLGDRGNSILHF.

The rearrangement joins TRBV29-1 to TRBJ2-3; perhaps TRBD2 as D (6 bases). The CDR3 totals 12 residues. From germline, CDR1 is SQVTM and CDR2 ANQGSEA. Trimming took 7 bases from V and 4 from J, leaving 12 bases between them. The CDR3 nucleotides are TGCAGCGCTTCCTGGGGGGCAGATACGCAGTATTTT. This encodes CSASWGADTQYF.

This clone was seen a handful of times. CDR3 DNA sequence: TGTGCCAGCAGTTTTAAGGACAGGGGAACTTTCTTT. Protein product: CASSFKDRGTFF. The chain employs TRBV28 and TRBJ1-1; 9 bases agree with TRBD1. CDR1 is MDHEN and CDR2 is SYDVKM in the germline V gene. Trimming cost V 3 bases and J 12 bases; bases outside gene matches: 5. This CDR3 comprises 12 residues.

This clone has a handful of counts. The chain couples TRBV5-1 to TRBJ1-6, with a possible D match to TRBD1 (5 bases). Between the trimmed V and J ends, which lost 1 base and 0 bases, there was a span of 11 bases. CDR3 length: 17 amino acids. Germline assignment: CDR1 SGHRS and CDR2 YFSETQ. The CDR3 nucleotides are TGCGCCAGCAGCTTGAGAGGGGCCGACTCCTATAATTCACCCCTCCACTTT. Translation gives CASSLRGADSYNSPLHF.

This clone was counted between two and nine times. The CDR3 is CASSLGGLATEAFF. The CDR3, as DNA: TGTGCCAGCAGCTTGGGGGGGCTAGCCACTGAAGCTTTCTTT. V usage is TRBV5-4 and J usage is TRBJ1-1; D may be TRBD1 (6 bases). The germline gives CDR1 SGHNT, CDR2 YYREEE (reference sequence). The CDR3 loop spans 14 amino acids. V was trimmed by 0 bases and J by 4 bases, leaving 10 bases between them. Variable domain in full (rest from reference TRBV5-4 and TRBJ1-1): ETGVTQSPTHLIKTRGQQVTLRCSSQSGHNTVSWYQQALGQGPQFIFQYYREEENGRGNFPPRFSGLQFPNYSSELNVNALELDDSALYLCASSLGGLATEAFFGQGTRLTVV.

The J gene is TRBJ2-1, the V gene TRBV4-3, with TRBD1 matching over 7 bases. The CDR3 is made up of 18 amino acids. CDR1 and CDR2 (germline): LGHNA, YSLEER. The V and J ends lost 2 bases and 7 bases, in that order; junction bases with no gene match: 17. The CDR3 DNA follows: TGCGCCAGCAGCCAAAAGGGGGCCGCGGATCGGTTTGGGAATGAGCAGTTCTTC. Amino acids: CASSQKGAADRFGNEQFF.

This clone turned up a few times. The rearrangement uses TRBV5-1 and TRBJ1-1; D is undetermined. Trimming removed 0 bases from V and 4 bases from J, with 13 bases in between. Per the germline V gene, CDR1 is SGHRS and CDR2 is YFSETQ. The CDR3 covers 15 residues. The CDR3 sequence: CASSLEGPGSTEAFF. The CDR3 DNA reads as TGCGCCAGCAGCTTGGAAGGTCCCGGGAGCACTGAAGCTTTCTTT.

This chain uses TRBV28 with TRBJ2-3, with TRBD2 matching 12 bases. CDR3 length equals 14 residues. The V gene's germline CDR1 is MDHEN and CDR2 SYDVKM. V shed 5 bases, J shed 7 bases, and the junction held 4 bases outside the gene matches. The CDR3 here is CASSLAGGPNTQYF. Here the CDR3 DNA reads TGTGCCAGCAGTCTAGCGGGGGGGCCAAATACGCAGTATTTT. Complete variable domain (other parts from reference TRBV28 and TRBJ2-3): DVKVTQSSRYLVKRTGEKVFLECVQDMDHENMFWYRQDPGLGLRLIYFSYDVKMKEKGDIPEGYSVSREKKERFSLILESASTNQTSMYLCASSLAGGPNTQYFGPGTRLTVL.

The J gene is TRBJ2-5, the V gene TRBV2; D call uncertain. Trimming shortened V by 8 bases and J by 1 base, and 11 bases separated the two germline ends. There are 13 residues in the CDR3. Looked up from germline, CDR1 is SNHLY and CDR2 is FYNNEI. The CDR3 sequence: CASHFSTQETQYF. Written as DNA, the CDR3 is TGTGCCAGCCACTTTAGCACCCAAGAGACCCAGTACTTC.

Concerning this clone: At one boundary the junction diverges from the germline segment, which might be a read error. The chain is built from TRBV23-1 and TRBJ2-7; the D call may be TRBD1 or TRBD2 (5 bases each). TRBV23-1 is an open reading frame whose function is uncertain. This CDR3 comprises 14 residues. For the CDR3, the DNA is TGCGCCAGCAGTCATTCGGGGCGGGCGGCTTTTCAGGACTTC. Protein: CASSHSGRAAFQDF.

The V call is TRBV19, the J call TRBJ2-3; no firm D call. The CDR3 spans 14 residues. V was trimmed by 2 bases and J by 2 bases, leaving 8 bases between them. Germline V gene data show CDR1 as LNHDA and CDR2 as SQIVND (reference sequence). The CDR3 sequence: CASSIRLSTDTQYF. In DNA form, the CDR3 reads TGTGCCAGTAGTATAAGACTCTCCACAGATACGCAGTATTTT.

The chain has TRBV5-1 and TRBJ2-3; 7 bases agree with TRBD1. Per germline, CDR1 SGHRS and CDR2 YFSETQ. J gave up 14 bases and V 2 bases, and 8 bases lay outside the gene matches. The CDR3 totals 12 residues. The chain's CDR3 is CASSLIQGLGYF. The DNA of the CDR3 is TGCGCCAGCAGCTTAATACAGGGGCTCGGGTATTTT.

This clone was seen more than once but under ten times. The CDR3 loop reads CAWSVLTSGGETQYF. In nucleotides, the CDR3 is TGTGCCTGGAGTGTCCTCACTAGCGGGGGTGAGACCCAGTACTTC. The genes are TRBV30 and TRBJ2-5; 11 positions agree with TRBD2. With V trimmed by 0 bases and J by 5 bases, 5 bases remained unmatched. This CDR3 is built from 15 residues. Looked up from germline, CDR1 is GTSNPN and CDR2 is SVGIG (reference sequence).

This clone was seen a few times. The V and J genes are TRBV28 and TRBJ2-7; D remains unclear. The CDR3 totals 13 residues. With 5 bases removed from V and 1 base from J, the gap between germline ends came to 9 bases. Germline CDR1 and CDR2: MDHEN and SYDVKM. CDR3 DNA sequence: TGTGCCAGCAGTCAAACGCAGTCCTACGAGCAGTACTTC. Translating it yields CASSQTQSYEQYF.

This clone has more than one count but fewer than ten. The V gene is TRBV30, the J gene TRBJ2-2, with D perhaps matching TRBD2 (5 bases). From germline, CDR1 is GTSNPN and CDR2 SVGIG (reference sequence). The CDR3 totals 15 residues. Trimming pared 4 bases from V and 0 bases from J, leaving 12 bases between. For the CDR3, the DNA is TGTGCCTGGACAGGACTCTCTGCGAACACCGGGGAGCTGTTTTTT. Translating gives CAWTGLSANTGELFF.

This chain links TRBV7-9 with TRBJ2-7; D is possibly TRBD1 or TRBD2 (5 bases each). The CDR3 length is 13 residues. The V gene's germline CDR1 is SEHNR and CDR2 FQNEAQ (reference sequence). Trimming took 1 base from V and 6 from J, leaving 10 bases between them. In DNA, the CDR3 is TGTGCCAGCAGCTTAGGCAGAGGGGTCGAGCAGTACTTC. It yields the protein CASSLGRGVEQYF.

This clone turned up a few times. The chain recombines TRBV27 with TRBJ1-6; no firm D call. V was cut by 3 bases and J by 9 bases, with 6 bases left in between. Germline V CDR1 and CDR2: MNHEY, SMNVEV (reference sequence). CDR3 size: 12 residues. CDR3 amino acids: CASSFRASPLHF. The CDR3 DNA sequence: TGTGCCAGCAGTTTTCGAGCTTCACCCCTCCACTTT.

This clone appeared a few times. The CDR3 nucleotides read TGTGCCTCAACTAACTATGGCTACACCTTC. Protein sequence: CASTNYGYTF. The chain links TRBV30 to TRBJ1-2; D gene uncertain. CDR3 size: 10 residues. In germline, CDR1 is GTSNPN, CDR2 SVGIG (reference sequence). Trimming took 7 bases from V and 0 from J, leaving 3 bases between them.

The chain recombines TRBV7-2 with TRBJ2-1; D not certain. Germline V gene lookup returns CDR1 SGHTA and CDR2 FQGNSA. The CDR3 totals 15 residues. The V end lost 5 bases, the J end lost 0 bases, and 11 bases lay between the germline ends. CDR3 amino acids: CASSPLPSSYNEQFF. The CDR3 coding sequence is TGTGCCAGCAGCCCCCTCCCGAGCTCCTACAATGAGCAGTTCTTC.

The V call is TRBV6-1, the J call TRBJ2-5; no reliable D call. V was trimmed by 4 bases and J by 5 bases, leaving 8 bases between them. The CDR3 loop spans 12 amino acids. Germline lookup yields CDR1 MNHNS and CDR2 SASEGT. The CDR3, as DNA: TGTGCCAGCAGTGTCATCACGGAGACCCAGTACTTC. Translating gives CASSVITETQYF.